A selection of T cell receptor beta chains follows, all from one sample in a study of T-cell reconstitution after alpha-beta-depleted transplantation in children. TCRdb reprocessed the PCR reads with MiXCR, giving one entry per CDR3 protein. In the table there are hundreds of thousands of distinct CDR3 sequences, about 23% of which are singletons. Specimen: PBMCs, mostly from graft donor cells, collected 360 days after TCRalphabeta/CD19-depleted stem cell transplant. These receptors were obtained from a boy under two years old who had a stem cell transplant for acute myeloid leukemia, so the T cells may come from the graft donor. Both conserved end residues are part of each CDR3. Each record gives: V gene, D gene, clone size, J gene, CDR3 DNA, CDR3 protein. D genes are given only for firm matches. Part of the rows lack a size; the others show once, few, many or a class for expanded clones.

V gene: TRBV20-1
D gene: TRBD1
clone size: .
J gene: TRBJ1-5
CDR3 DNA: TGCAGTGCTAGACCCTTTGACAGGGTAGGGGAGCCCCAGCATTTT
CDR3 protein: CSARPFDRVGEPQHF

V gene: TRBV7-2
D gene: TRBD2
clone size: .
J gene: TRBJ2-3
CDR3 DNA: TGTGCCAGCAGCTTCGGACTAGTAACAGATACGCAGTATTTT
CDR3 protein: CASSFGLVTDTQYF

V gene: TRBV2
D gene: .
clone size: .
J gene: TRBJ1-1
CDR3 DNA: TGTGCCAGCAGTGAAGCGTGGAGGAAGAACACTGAAGCTTTCTTT
CDR3 protein: CASSEAWRKNTEAFF

V gene: TRBV5-1
D gene: .
clone size: many
J gene: TRBJ1-1
CDR3 DNA: TGCGCCAGCAGCTTGGCCTCGGGATGGGGAACGTCTTACGCTGAAGCTTTCTTT
CDR3 protein: CASSLASGWGTSYAEAFF

V gene: TRBV4-1
D gene: .
clone size: .
J gene: TRBJ1-1
CDR3 DNA: TGCGCCAGCAGCCAAGATATCGTGGCAGGACTCGGAGCTTTCTTT
CDR3 protein: CASSQDIVAGLGAFF

V gene: TRBV6-2/TRBV6-3
D gene: .
clone size: many
J gene: TRBJ2-7
CDR3 DNA: TGTGCCAGCAGCCGGCCTGTGGGGCTACACGAGCAGTACTTC
CDR3 protein: CASSRPVGLHEQYF

V gene: TRBV7-8
D gene: TRBD1
clone size: few
J gene: TRBJ1-1
CDR3 DNA: TGTGCCAGCAGCACGGGACAGGGATATGAAGCTTTCTTT
CDR3 protein: CASSTGQGYEAFF

V gene: TRBV5-1
D gene: TRBD1
clone size: many
J gene: TRBJ2-3
CDR3 DNA: TGCGCCAGCGGACCAGGACAGGGACGGCCAGATACGCAGTATTTT
CDR3 protein: CASGPGQGRPDTQYF

V gene: TRBV20-1
D gene: .
clone size: .
J gene: TRBJ1-2
CDR3 DNA: TGCAGTGCGCCGCCGAGGGGTACCTATGGCTACACCTTC
CDR3 protein: CSAPPRGTYGYTF

V gene: TRBV29-1
D gene: TRBD2
clone size: few
J gene: TRBJ2-3
CDR3 DNA: TGCAGATTCGGGGGGAGGGGAGAAAATTCAGATACGCAGTATTTT
CDR3 protein: CRFGGRGENSDTQYF

V gene: TRBV20-1
D gene: TRBD2
clone size: .
J gene: TRBJ2-7
CDR3 DNA: TGCAGTGCTAGCGGACTAGCTCAGAACGAGCAGTACTTC
CDR3 protein: CSASGLAQNEQYF

V gene: TRBV12-3/TRBV12-4
D gene: TRBD1
clone size: .
J gene: TRBJ1-1
CDR3 DNA: TGTGCCAGCAGTTTAAAAGGGGGCCGGGGAGACACTGAAGCTTTCTTT
CDR3 protein: CASSLKGGRGDTEAFF

V gene: TRBV7-2
D gene: TRBD1
clone size: few
J gene: TRBJ1-5
CDR3 DNA: TGTGCCAGCAGCTTAGGTCTGGACAGGGGCAATCAGCCCCAGCATTTT
CDR3 protein: CASSLGLDRGNQPQHF

V gene: TRBV11-2
D gene: TRBD1
clone size: many
J gene: TRBJ1-2
CDR3 DNA: TGTGCCAGCAGCCTCGCCGGGACAGACTATGGCTACACCTTC
CDR3 protein: CASSLAGTDYGYTF

V gene: TRBV29-1
D gene: TRBD1
clone size: many
J gene: TRBJ2-7
CDR3 DNA: TGCAGCGTCGGACAGGGGCCTTCCGCCTACGAGCAGTACTTC
CDR3 protein: CSVGQGPSAYEQYF

V gene: TRBV20-1
D gene: .
clone size: .
J gene: TRBJ2-1
CDR3 DNA: TGCAGTTATCTAAGGGGTAATGACCTTACGGATGAGCAGTTCTTC
CDR3 protein: CSYLRGNDLTDEQFF

V gene: TRBV7-2
D gene: .
clone size: .
J gene: TRBJ2-1
CDR3 DNA: TGTGCCAGCAGGGATAAGACAAACTCCCGGGATGAGCAGTTCTTC
CDR3 protein: CASRDKTNSRDEQFF

V gene: TRBV29-1
D gene: .
clone size: few
J gene: TRBJ1-1
CDR3 DNA: TGCAGCGTTCGGGACTCCGAAGCTTTCTTT
CDR3 protein: CSVRDSEAFF

V gene: TRBV6-1
D gene: TRBD1
clone size: few
J gene: TRBJ2-1
CDR3 DNA: TGTGCCAGCAGTCGGTACCCGACAGGGAGCTCCTACAATGAGCAGTTCTTC
CDR3 protein: CASSRYPTGSSYNEQFF

V gene: TRBV20-1
D gene: .
clone size: many
J gene: TRBJ2-7
CDR3 DNA: TGCAGTGCTAGAGATTCGGACACCGGTTACTACGAGCAGTACTTC
CDR3 protein: CSARDSDTGYYEQYF

V gene: TRBV7-9
D gene: TRBD1
clone size: few
J gene: TRBJ2-3
CDR3 DNA: TGTGCCAGCAGCGGGACAGGGGAGGACCTGTGGGCCTTGTATTTT
CDR3 protein: CASSGTGEDLWALYF

V gene: TRBV7-9
D gene: .
clone size: .
J gene: TRBJ1-1
CDR3 DNA: TGTGCCAGCAGCCCCTTGTGGGATGCTGAAGCTTTCTTT
CDR3 protein: CASSPLWDAEAFF

V gene: TRBV20-1
D gene: TRBD2
clone size: .
J gene: TRBJ2-1
CDR3 DNA: TGCTGTGCGGAATTAGCGGGGGGGCCGGGAAATGAGCAGTTCTTC
CDR3 protein: CCAELAGGPGNEQFF